This T cell receptor beta chain was obtained from a study of T cell clonotyping in hematopoietic cell transplantation. Study details: Recipient samples before transplant were obtained post-cytoreduction.

On this clone itself: As yet, its antigen is unknown.

Germline V lookup: CDR1 SGHRS, CDR2 YFSETQ. V gave up 5 bases and J gave up 6 bases; unmatched junction bases: 7. This CDR3 spans 13 amino acids. TCRdb's table, derived via immunoSEQ multiplex PCR, lists solely in-frame clones and lacks some. The table records fewer than 50,000 clones, about nine tenths of them present only once. Study observations and caveats: Higher Inverse Simpson Index values in graft donor and pretransplant recipient predicted broader posttransplant TCR diversity. Few recipient clonotypes overlapped donors; over 95% were de novo at given depth.

Stated time point: recipient sample about 28 days before transplant, after cytoreduction. Recipients were bled about 28 days pretransplant and at posttransplant days 30, 100, 180. This receptor was obtained from a man between 60 and 75 years old with biphenotypic leukemia. Some clones in this sample may be carry-over from other donors' samples. The sample consisted of peripheral blood mononuclear cells, taken before stem cell transplant. This chain uses TRBV5-1 with TRBJ1-2, with 7 nucleotides matching TRBD1. The CDR3 region has the DNA TGCGCCAGCAGTTTAACAGGGGAGGATGGCTACACCTTC. This encodes CASSLTGEDGYTF.